This T cell receptor (beta chain) comes out of a study of metastatic and nonmetastatic thyroid tumors. Not a single patient had been given any form of treatment at any point before undergoing thyroid surgery. V lost 4 bases to trimming and J lost 2 bases, with 14 bases between them. The CDR3 totals 15 residues. Germline lookup yields CDR1 LNHDA and CDR2 SQIVND (reference sequence). This clone rates as medium-sized. TCRdb redid the clone calls on the PCR reads using MiXCR. The data contain about 13,000 clones, about 25% of them singletons. The clonotype was recovered from a female donor with papillary thyroid cancer or a benign thyroid nodule (not recorded which). Some clones in this sample may be carry-over from other donors' samples. The chain has TRBV19 and TRBJ1-1, with a tentative D call TRBD1 (5 bases). Sequences were obtained from blood. The CDR3: CASSTNTGANTEAFF. The CDR3 DNA reads TGTGCCAGTAGTACAAATACAGGAGCAAACACTGAAGCTTTCTTT.